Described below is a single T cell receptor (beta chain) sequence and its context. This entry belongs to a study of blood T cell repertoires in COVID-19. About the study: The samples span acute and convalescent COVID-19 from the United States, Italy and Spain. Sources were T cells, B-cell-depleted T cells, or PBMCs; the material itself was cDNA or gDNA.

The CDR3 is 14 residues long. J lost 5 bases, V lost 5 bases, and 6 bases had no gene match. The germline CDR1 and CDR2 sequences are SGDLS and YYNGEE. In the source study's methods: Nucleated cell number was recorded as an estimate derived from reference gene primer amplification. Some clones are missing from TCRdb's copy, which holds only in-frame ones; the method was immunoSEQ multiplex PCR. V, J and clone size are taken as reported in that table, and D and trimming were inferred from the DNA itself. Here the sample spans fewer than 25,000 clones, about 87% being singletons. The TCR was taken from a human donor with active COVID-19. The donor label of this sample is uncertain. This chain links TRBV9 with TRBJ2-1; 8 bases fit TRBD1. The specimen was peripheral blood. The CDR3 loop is CASSKDRDDNEQFF. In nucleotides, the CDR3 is TGTGCCAGCAGTAAGGACAGGGACGACAATGAGCAGTTCTTC. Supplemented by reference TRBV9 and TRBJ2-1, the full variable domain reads DSGVTQTPKHLITATGQRVTLRCSPRSGDLSVYWYQQSLDQGLQFLIQYYNGEERAKGNILERFSAQQFPDLHSELNLSSLELGDSALYFCASSKDRDDNEQFFGPGTRLTVL.